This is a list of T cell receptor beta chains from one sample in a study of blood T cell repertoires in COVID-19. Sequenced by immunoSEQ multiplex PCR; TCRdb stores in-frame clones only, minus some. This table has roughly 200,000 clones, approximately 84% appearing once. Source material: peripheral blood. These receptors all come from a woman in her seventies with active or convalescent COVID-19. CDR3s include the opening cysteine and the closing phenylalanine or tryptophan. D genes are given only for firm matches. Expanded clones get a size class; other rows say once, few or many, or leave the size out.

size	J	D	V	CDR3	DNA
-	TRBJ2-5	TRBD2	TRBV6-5	CASRLAGTETQYF	TGTGCCAGCAGACTAGCGGGAACCGAGACCCAGTACTTC
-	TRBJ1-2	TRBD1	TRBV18	CASSLDRGQGYTF	TGTGCCAGCTCACTGGACAGGGGGCAAGGCTACACCTTC
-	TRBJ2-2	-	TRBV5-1	CASSLAARSGELFF	TGCGCCAGCAGCCTCGCGGCTCGGTCCGGGGAGCTGTTTTTT
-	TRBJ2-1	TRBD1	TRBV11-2	CASSLVGGQSYNEQFF	TGTGCCAGCAGCTTAGTTGGGGGACAGTCATACAATGAGCAGTTCTTC
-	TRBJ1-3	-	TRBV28	CASSFWQDSGNTIYF	TGTGCCAGCAGTTTTTGGCAGGACTCTGGAAACACCATATATTTT
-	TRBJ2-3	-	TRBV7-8	CASSPIHTDTQYF	TGTGCCAGCAGCCCAATTCACACAGATACGCAGTATTTT
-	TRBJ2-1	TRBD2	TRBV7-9	CASSLKTSGVHNEQFF	TGTGCCAGCAGCTTAAAGACTAGCGGAGTTCACAATGAGCAGTTCTTC
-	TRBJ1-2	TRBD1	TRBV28	CASSLRDRGLEGYGYTF	TGTGCCAGCAGTTTACGGGACAGGGGTCTGGAAGGCTATGGCTACACCTTC
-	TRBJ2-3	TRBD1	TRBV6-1	CASSEISGGDTQYF	TGTGCCAGCAGTGAAATTTCAGGGGGAGATACGCAGTATTTT
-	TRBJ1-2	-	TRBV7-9	CASSSAGETGLGGYTF	TGTGCCAGCAGCTCCGCCGGGGAGACAGGACTTGGTGGCTACACCTTC
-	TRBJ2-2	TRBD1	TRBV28	CASRGSRQGRWELFF	TGTGCCAGCCGCGGATCCCGACAGGGGAGATGGGAGCTGTTTTTT
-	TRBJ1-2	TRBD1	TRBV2	CASSGPGQGISGYTF	TGTGCCAGCAGCGGGCCGGGACAGGGGATAAGTGGCTACACCTTC
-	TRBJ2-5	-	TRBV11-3	CASSLGGSGSSQETQYF	TGTGCCAGCAGCTTAGGAGGGTCCGGGAGTTCCCAAGAGACCCAGTACTTC
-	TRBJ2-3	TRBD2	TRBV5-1	CASRSGASTDTQYF	TGCGCCAGCCGTAGCGGGGCCAGCACAGATACGCAGTATTTT
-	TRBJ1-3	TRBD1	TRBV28	CASRRTGASGNTIYF	TGTGCCAGCAGGCGGACAGGGGCCTCTGGAAACACCATATATTTT
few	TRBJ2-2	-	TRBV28	CASCNRVDTGELFF	TGTGCCAGCTGTAACAGGGTCGACACCGGGGAGCTGTTTTTT
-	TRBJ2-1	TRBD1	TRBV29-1	CSVVQGYNEQFF	TGCAGCGTTGTACAGGGGTACAATGAGCAGTTCTTC
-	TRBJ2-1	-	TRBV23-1	CASSPSSEQFF	TGCGCCAGCAGTCCCAGTTCTGAGCAGTTCTTC
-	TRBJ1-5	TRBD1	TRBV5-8	CASSSGQLLNQPQHF	TGTGCCAGCAGCTCGGGACAGCTACTAAATCAGCCCCAGCATTTT
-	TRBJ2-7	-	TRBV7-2	CASSFHTPYEQYF	TGTGCCAGCAGCTTCCACACCCCCTACGAGCAGTACTTC
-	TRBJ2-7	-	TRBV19	CASSSGAEVYEQYF	TGTGCCAGTAGTTCAGGAGCGGAAGTCTATGAGCAGTACTTC
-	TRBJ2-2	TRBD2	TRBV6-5	CASRPPGLEAGELFF	TGTGCCAGCAGGCCTCCGGGACTAGAGGCCGGGGAGCTGTTTTTT
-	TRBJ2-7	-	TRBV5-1	CASSLSQRSYEQYF	TGCGCCAGCAGCTTGAGCCAGCGGTCCTACGAGCAGTACTTC
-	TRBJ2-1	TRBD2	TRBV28	CASLAGGFRNEQFF	TGTGCCAGTCTAGCGGGAGGGTTTCGCAATGAGCAGTTCTTC
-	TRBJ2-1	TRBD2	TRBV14	CASSQGGGRAYNEQFF	TGTGCCAGCAGCCAAGGGGGCGGGAGGGCCTACAATGAGCAGTTCTTC
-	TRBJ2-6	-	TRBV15	CATSPVLAGANVLTF	TGTGCCACCAGCCCTGTCTTAGCTGGGGCCAACGTCCTGACTTTC
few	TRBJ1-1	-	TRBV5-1	CASSFAGNTEAFF	TGCGCCAGCAGCTTTGCGGGGAACACTGAAGCTTTCTTT
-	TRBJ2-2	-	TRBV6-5	CASSSPGAGAGELFF	TGTGCCAGCAGTTCTCCGGGGGCGGGGGCCGGGGAGCTGTTTTTT
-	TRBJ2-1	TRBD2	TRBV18	CASSPPKGGSGNEQFF	TGTGCCAGCTCACCACCGAAGGGCGGGAGTGGAAATGAGCAGTTCTTC
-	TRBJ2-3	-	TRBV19	CASSGGRLDTQYF	TGTGCCAGTAGTGGCGGTCGACTGGATACGCAGTATTTT
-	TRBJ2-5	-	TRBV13	CASSTRETQYF	TGTGCCAGCAGCACTCGCGAGACCCAGTACTTC
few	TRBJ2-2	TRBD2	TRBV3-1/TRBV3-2	CASSQGWGLAGPDTGELFF	TGTGCCAGCAGCCAAGGGTGGGGACTAGCGGGACCCGACACCGGGGAGCTGTTTTTT
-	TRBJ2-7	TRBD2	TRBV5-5	CARPGLAGGEGMQYF	TGTGCCAGACCTGGACTAGCGGGAGGGGAGGGGATGCAGTACTTC
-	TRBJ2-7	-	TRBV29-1	CSVVLLGGFHEQYF	TGCAGCGTTGTCTTGTTGGGGGGTTTCCACGAGCAGTACTTC
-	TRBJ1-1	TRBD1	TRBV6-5	CASSYIGTVEAFF	TGTGCCAGCAGTTATATCGGGACAGTTGAAGCTTTCTTT
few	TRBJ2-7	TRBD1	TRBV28	CASTSPLGGDYEQYF	TGTGCCAGCACCTCCCCCCTAGGGGGCGACTACGAGCAGTACTTC
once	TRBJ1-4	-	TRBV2	CASGYGTLNEKLFF	TGTGCCAGCGGATACGGGACACTTAATGAAAAACTGTTTTTT
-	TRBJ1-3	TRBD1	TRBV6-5	CASTRTGSGNTIYF	TGTGCCAGCACCCGGACAGGGTCTGGAAACACCATATATTTT
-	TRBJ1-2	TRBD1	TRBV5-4	CASSLDNRGVDYGYTF	TGTGCCAGCAGCTTGGACAACAGGGGGGTAGACTATGGCTACACCTTC
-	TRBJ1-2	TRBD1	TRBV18	CASSRDRGHYGYTF	TGTGCCAGCTCACGGGACAGGGGGCACTATGGCTACACCTTC
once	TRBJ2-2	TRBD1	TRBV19	CASSPTGGVTGELFF	TGTGCCAGTAGCCCTACAGGGGGCGTCACCGGGGAGCTGTTTTTT
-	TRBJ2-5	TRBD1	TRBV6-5	CASRDRGQYQETQYF	TGTGCCAGCAGGGACAGGGGCCAGTACCAAGAGACCCAGTACTTC
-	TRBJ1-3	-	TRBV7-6	CASSRTGFSGNTIYF	TGTGCCAGCAGCCGAACAGGCTTCTCTGGAAACACCATATATTTT
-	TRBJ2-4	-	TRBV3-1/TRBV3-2	CASSQWTSANIQYF	TGTGCCAGCAGCCAATGGACATCCGCGAACATTCAGTACTTC
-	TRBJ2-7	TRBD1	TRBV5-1	CASSPPQGAKEQYF	TGCGCCAGCAGCCCCCCACAGGGGGCTAAAGAGCAGTACTTC
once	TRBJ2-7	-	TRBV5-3	CARSLTVRGTYEQYF	TGTGCCAGAAGCTTGACCGTCCGGGGGACCTACGAGCAGTACTTC
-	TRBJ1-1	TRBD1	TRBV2	CASRAGTGINTEAFF	TGTGCCAGCAGAGCCGGGACAGGGATAAACACTGAAGCTTTCTTT
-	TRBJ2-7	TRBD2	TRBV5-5	CASSLGRRELVYEQYF	TGTGCCAGCAGCTTGGGAAGGCGGGAGTTAGTGTACGAGCAGTACTTC
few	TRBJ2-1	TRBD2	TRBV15	CATSLTSGEGDEQFF	TGTGCCACCAGTCTAACTAGCGGGGAGGGAGATGAGCAGTTCTTC
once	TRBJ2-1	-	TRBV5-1	CASSLVLGGTYNEQFF	TGCGCCAGCAGCTTGGTTTTGGGGGGAACCTACAATGAGCAGTTCTTC
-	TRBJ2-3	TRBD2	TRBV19	CASSARRRGVGDTQYF	TGTGCCAGTAGTGCGAGACGGCGGGGGGTCGGAGATACGCAGTATTTT
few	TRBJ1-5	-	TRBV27	CASSLYWPWRSNQPQHF	TGTGCCAGCAGTTTGTACTGGCCGTGGAGGAGCAATCAGCCCCAGCATTTT
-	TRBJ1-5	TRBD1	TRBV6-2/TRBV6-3	CASSYSNQGGWSQPQHF	TGTGCCAGCAGTTACTCGAACCAAGGGGGCTGGTCTCAGCCCCAGCATTTT
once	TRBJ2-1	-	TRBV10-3	CAISEPGAGDEQFF	TGTGCCATCAGTGAACCAGGGGCTGGGGATGAGCAGTTCTTC
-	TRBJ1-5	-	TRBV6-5	CASSQRGTQPQHF	TGTGCCAGCAGCCAACGCGGGACTCAGCCCCAGCATTTT
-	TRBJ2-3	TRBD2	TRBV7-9	CASSSSGRVDTQYF	TGTGCCAGCAGCTCTAGCGGGAGGGTAGATACGCAGTATTTT
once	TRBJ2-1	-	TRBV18	CASSPLQGQEQFF	TGTGCCAGCTCACCTCTGCAGGGCCAGGAGCAGTTCTTC
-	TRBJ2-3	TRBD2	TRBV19	CASSLGTSGILEDTQYF	TGTGCCAGTAGTTTAGGGACTAGCGGAATCTTAGAAGATACGCAGTATTTT
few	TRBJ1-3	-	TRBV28	CASRSLLSGNTIYF	TGTGCCAGCAGATCTCTATTATCTGGAAACACCATATATTTT